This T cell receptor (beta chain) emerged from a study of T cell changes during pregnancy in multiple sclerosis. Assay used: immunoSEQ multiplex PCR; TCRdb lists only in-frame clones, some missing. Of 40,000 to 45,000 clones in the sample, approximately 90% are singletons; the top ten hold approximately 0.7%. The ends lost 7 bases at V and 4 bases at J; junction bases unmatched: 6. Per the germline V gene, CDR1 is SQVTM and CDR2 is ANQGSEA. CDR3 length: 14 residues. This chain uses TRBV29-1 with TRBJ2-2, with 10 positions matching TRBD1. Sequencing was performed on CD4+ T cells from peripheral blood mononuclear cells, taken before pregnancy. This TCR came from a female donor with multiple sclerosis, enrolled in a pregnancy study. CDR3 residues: CSARDRGITGELFF. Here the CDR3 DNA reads TGCAGCGCTCGGGACAGGGGTATCACCGGGGAGCTGTTTTTT.